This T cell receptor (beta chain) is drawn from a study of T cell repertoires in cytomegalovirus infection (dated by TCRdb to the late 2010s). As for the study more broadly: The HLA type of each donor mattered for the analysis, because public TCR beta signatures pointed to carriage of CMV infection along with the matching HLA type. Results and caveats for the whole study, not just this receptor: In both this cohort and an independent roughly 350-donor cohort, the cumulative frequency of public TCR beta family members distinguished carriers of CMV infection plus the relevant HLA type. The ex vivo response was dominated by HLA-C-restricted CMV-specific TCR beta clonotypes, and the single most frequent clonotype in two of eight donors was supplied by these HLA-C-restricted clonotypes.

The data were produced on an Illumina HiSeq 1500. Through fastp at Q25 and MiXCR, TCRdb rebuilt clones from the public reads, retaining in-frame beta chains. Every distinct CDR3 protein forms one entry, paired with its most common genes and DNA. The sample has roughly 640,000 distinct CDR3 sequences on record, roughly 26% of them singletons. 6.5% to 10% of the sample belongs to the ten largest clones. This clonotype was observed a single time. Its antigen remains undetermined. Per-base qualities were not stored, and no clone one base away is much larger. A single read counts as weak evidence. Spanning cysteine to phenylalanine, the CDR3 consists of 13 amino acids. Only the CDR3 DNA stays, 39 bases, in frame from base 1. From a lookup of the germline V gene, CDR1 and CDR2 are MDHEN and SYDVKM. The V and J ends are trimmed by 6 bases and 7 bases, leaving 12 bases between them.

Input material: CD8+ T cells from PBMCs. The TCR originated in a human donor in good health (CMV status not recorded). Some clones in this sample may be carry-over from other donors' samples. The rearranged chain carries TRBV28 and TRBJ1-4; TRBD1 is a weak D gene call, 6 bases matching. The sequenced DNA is TGTGCCAGCAGGATTTCAGGGGCTGAAAAACTGTTTTTT. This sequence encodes CASRISGAEKLFF.